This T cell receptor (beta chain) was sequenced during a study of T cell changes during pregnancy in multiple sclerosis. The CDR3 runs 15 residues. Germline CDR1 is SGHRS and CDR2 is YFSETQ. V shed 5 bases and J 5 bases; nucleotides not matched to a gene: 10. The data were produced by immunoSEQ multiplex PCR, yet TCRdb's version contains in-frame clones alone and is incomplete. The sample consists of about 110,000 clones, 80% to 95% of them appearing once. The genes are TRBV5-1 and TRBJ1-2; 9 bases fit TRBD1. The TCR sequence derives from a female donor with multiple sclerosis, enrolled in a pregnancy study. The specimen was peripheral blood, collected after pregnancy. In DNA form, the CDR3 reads TGCGCCAGCAGTTCGGGACAGGGAGGGGTATATGGCTACACCTTC. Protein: CASSSGQGGVYGYTF.